These T cell receptor beta chains were read from a single sample in a study of cytomegalovirus exposure and HLA in healthy donors. Repertoires were generated with immunoSEQ multiplex PCR, while TCRdb's copy carries only in-frame clones and drops some. The sample lists 130,000 or so clones, about 8.5% occurring once. The sequenced material came from PBMCs. Receptor source: a man aged 35-49 years in good health and CMV-seronegative. The CDR3 runs from the conserved cysteine through the conserved F or W. D genes are given only for firm matches. The size field is filled for only some rows; it gives once, few, many or a size class.

cdr3_nt	cdr3_aa	d_call	v_call	j_call	clone_size
TGTGCCAGCAGCCCGGGACAGGGGGCCAGAGCTAACTATGGCTACACCTTC	CASSPGQGARANYGYTF	TRBD1	TRBV5-4	TRBJ1-2	few
TGCGCCAGCAGCCAATATCCAGGGGGCGTGTACAGCTCACCCCTCCACTTT	CASSQYPGGVYSSPLHF	TRBD1	TRBV4-3	TRBJ1-6	few
TGTGCCAGCAGTCCCTCTCGAGAGACATATTTTACGGAGACCCAGTACTTC	CASSPSRETYFTETQYF	-	TRBV2	TRBJ2-5	-
TGTGCCAGCAGTGAAGCGCTGAGAGGCTACGAGCAGTACTTC	CASSEALRGYEQYF	-	TRBV6-1	TRBJ2-7	-
TGTGCCAGCAGCTCAGCCGGGAAAGGGGGCTACAATGAGCAGTTCTTC	CASSSAGKGGYNEQFF	-	TRBV5-6	TRBJ2-1	-
TGTGCCAGCAGCGACAGGGGGGGTATTCACGAGCAGTACTTC	CASSDRGGIHEQYF	TRBD1	TRBV13	TRBJ2-7	-
TGTGCCAGCAGCGGGACTGAATGGGAGACCCAGTACTTC	CASSGTEWETQYF	-	TRBV9	TRBJ2-5	few
TGTGCCAGCAGCTTAAGAATTACTTCAAACATTCAGTACTTC	CASSLRITSNIQYF	-	TRBV11-2	TRBJ2-4	-
TGTGCCAGCAGTTACGGGCAAGGACAGTACTTC	CASSYGQGQYF	-	TRBV6-5	TRBJ2-5	few
TGCGCCAGCAGCTTGACCAGATACCAAGAGACCCAGTACTTC	CASSLTRYQETQYF	-	TRBV5-1	TRBJ2-5	-
TGTGCCAGCAGTTCACCGGGGGTTCAAGAGACCCAGTACTTC	CASSSPGVQETQYF	-	TRBV6-6	TRBJ2-5	-
TGTGCCAGCAGCGCCGGGATTCTTTCCGGTGAGCAGTTCTTC	CASSAGILSGEQFF	-	TRBV6-5	TRBJ2-1	-
TGTGCCAGCAGGAAGGGGGTTACTAATGAAAAACTGTTTTTT	CASRKGVTNEKLFF	-	TRBV28	TRBJ1-4	few
TGTGCCAGCAGTGAAGCGCGGTCTGGAAACACCATATATTTT	CASSEARSGNTIYF	-	TRBV6-1	TRBJ1-3	few
TGTGCCTGGAGTGTATTCGGACAGGGGATTGGGACCTACGAGCAGTACTTC	CAWSVFGQGIGTYEQYF	TRBD1	TRBV30	TRBJ2-7	few
TGTGCCAGTAGTCCCGGGGGGACACGACAAGAGACCCAGTACTTC	CASSPGGTRQETQYF	-	TRBV19	TRBJ2-5	-
TGTGCCAGCTCACCAAGGGAGGGGTGGTACGAGCAGTACTTC	CASSPREGWYEQYF	TRBD2	TRBV18	TRBJ2-7	few
TGTGCCAGCAGTGAAAGGCCAGGGCCCTACGAGCAGTACTTC	CASSERPGPYEQYF	-	TRBV2	TRBJ2-7	-
TGCGCCAGCAGAGTCCGGTGCGAGCAGTACTTC	CASRVRCEQYF	-	TRBV5-1	TRBJ2-7	-
TGTGCCAGCAGCTTGCGACAGGGGGAGAACGAGCAGTACTTC	CASSLRQGENEQYF	TRBD1	TRBV5-4	TRBJ2-7	-
TGTGCCAGCAATATTTTAGGGAGCTACAATGAGCAGTTCTTC	CASNILGSYNEQFF	-	TRBV6-1	TRBJ2-1	few
TGTGCCAGCAGTCTAAAGACAGGGATCCTCTATGGCTACACCTTC	CASSLKTGILYGYTF	TRBD1	TRBV28	TRBJ1-2	few
TGTGCCAGCAGCCAATTAGGGGGGAGGGAGAGGGGAAACACCATATATTTT	CASSQLGGRERGNTIYF	-	TRBV4-2	TRBJ1-3	-
TGTGCCAGCAGTTACTCGGGGGGGCCTTACAATGAGCAGTTCTTC	CASSYSGGPYNEQFF	-	TRBV6-5	TRBJ2-1	-
TGTGCCAGCAGCCAAGATGGTCGGGGGGACACAGATACGCAGTATTTT	CASSQDGRGDTDTQYF	TRBD2	TRBV4-2	TRBJ2-3	few
TGTGCCACCAGCAGAGATCCGGGAGATACGCAGTATTTT	CATSRDPGDTQYF	-	TRBV15	TRBJ2-3	few
TGTGCCAGCAGCCAAGCGGCAGGGAGGGTGCAAGAGACCCAGTACTTC	CASSQAAGRVQETQYF	TRBD2	TRBV14	TRBJ2-5	few
TGCAGCGTTTGTTTGAGCGAAAAACTGTTTTTT	CSVCLSEKLFF	-	TRBV29-1	TRBJ1-4	-
TGCGCCAGCAGTGAGGGTCGGGACAGGGATGTTCCGGACTACCGGCAAGAGACCCAGTACTTC	CASSEGRDRDVPDYRQETQYF	TRBD1	TRBV10-1	TRBJ2-5	-
TGCGCCAGCAAAGCGGAGGGCTCTGGGGCCAACGTCCTGACTTTC	CASKAEGSGANVLTF	-	TRBV5-1	TRBJ2-6	few
TGTGCCAGTAGTATTGGGGGGGTAACGGATACGCAGTATTTT	CASSIGGVTDTQYF	TRBD2	TRBV19	TRBJ2-3	-
TGTGCCAGCAGCACCGGGACTACGACAGATACGCAGTATTTT	CASSTGTTTDTQYF	TRBD2	TRBV9	TRBJ2-3	-
TGTGCCAGCAATACGGTACAGGATGGCGAGCAGTACTTC	CASNTVQDGEQYF	-	TRBV5-6	TRBJ2-7	few
TGTGCCAGCAGCTTAGGAGGACAGGGAAGCAATCAGCCCCAGCATTTT	CASSLGGQGSNQPQHF	TRBD1	TRBV7-8	TRBJ1-5	-
TGTGCCAGCAGCGCCCGGGGGGCCCCCTACAATGAGCAGTTCTTC	CASSARGAPYNEQFF	-	TRBV9	TRBJ2-1	few
TGTGCCAGCATTCGGACAGGGTATAATTCACCCCTCCACTTT	CASIRTGYNSPLHF	TRBD1	TRBV28	TRBJ1-6	-
TGCGCCAGCAGCCAGGCAAGGTTGACGAGGACTGAAGCTTTCTTT	CASSQARLTRTEAFF	-	TRBV4-1	TRBJ1-1	few
TGTGCCAGCAGCTTAGGGTACGGTGGCTATAATTCACCCCTCCACTTT	CASSLGYGGYNSPLHF	-	TRBV7-2	TRBJ1-6	-
TGTGCCAGCAGCTCCAGCGGGGGCCCCGGGGAGCTGTTTTTT	CASSSSGGPGELFF	TRBD2	TRBV7-3	TRBJ2-2	-
TGCGCCAGCAGCTTGACAGGGGAAAAACTGTTTTTT	CASSLTGEKLFF	-	TRBV5-1	TRBJ1-4	-
TGTGCCTGGACGGGAGGGGGCCCCTACGAGCAGTACTTC	CAWTGGGPYEQYF	-	TRBV30	TRBJ2-7	-
TGTGCCACTGACACCGGGACAGAACCCAATCAGCCCCAGCATTTT	CATDTGTEPNQPQHF	TRBD1	TRBV19	TRBJ1-5	few
TGTGCCAGCAGCCTGGGACACCCTGTGAACACTGAAGCTTTCTTT	CASSLGHPVNTEAFF	-	TRBV7-9	TRBJ1-1	-
TGTGCCAGCAGTGGAGCCGGGACTAGAAGAAACATTCAGTACTTC	CASSGAGTRRNIQYF	TRBD2	TRBV25-1	TRBJ2-4	-
TGTGCCAGCAGCCCCCATCCCGGGACAGGACCATCTACCGGGGAGCTGTTTTTT	CASSPHPGTGPSTGELFF	TRBD1	TRBV5-4	TRBJ2-2	-